The present TCR beta chain was sequenced within a study of T-cell reconstitution after alpha-beta-depleted transplantation in children. CDR1 is MNHNY and CDR2 is SVGAGI in the germline V gene (reference sequence). Trimming took 6 bases from V and 3 from J, leaving 11 bases between them. The CDR3 covers 13 residues. Preparation of the TCRbeta library was carried out with unique molecular identifiers. TCRdb called the PCR reads again in MiXCR, with one record for every CDR3 protein. This sample has approximately 400,000 distinct CDR3 sequences, with approximately 10% found just once. The chain uses TRBV6-6 and TRBJ2-5; no clear D. The source of this sequence is a human donor who donated a stem cell graft to a child with acute myeloid leukemia. The sample was PBMCs from the stem cell graft donor, taken from the stem cell graft. The CDR3 coding sequence is TGTGCCAGCAGAGCCTCTGTAAAAGAGACCCAGTACTTC. Translating it yields CASRASVKETQYF.